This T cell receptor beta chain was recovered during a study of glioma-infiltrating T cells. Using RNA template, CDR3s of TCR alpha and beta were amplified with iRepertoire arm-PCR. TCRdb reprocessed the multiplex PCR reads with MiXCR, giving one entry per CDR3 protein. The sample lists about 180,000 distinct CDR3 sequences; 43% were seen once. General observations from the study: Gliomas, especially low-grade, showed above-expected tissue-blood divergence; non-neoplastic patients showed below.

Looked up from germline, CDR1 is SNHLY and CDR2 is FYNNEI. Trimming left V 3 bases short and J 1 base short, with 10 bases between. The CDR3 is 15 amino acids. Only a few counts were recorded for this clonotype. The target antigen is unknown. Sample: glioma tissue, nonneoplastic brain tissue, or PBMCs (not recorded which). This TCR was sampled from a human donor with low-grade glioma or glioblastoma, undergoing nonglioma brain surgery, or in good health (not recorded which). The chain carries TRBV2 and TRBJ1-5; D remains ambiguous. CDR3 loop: CASSEKAQSNQPQHF. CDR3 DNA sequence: TGTGCCAGCAGTGAGAAGGCGCAGAGCAATCAGCCCCAGCATTTT.